Following are 8 T cell receptor beta chains from one sample sequenced in a study of shared clonotypes between healthy human individuals. Using immunoSEQ multiplex PCR, the repertoire was profiled, and TCRdb retains in-frame clones only, with some absent. Here the sample spans approximately 530,000 clones, roughly 95% being singletons. The material sequenced was naive CD4+ T cells sorted from blood. Subset of the sample: CD45RA+ positively selected. These receptors were collected from a woman younger than 45 in good health.

The chain recombines TRBV28 with TRBJ2-5; TRBD1 matches 7 bases. The J call may be incorrect, as the DNA end agrees better with TRBJ2-7. CDR1 MDHEN and CDR2 SYDVKM come from the germline V gene. The CDR3 extends over 15 amino acids. The CDR3 nucleotides are TGTGCCAGCAGTTTACGACCGGGACAGAACTACGAGCAGTACTTC. As protein: CASSLRPGQNYEQYF.

The chain's CDR3 is CASSESSPSLYEQYF. As DNA, the CDR3 is TGCGCCAGCAGTGAGTCTAGCCCCAGTCTGTACGAGCAGTACTTC. The genes are TRBV10-2 and TRBJ2-7, with D hard to call. V was shortened by 0 bases and J by 4 bases, with 13 bases between the two germline ends. The CDR3 covers 15 residues. The V gene's germline CDR1 is WSHSY and CDR2 SAAADI.

CDR3 sequence: CASTAVDSGANVLTF. In DNA, the CDR3 is TGTGCCAGCACGGCCGTAGACTCTGGGGCCAACGTCCTGACTTTC. The chain has TRBV2 and TRBJ2-6; D not resolved. The CDR3 length is 15 residues. Trimming took 7 bases from V and 0 from J, leaving 10 bases between them. The germline V gene encodes CDR1 SNHLY and CDR2 FYNNEI.

The chain has TRBV7-6 and TRBJ2-1; tentative D call: TRBD2 (6 bases). Germline CDR1 and CDR2: SGHVS and FNYEAQ. The CDR3 extends over 15 amino acids. Trimming removed 1 base at V and 8 bases at J, with 15 bases between. This chain's CDR3 is CASSLVGGARHEQFF. For the CDR3, the DNA is TGTGCCAGCAGCTTAGTTGGCGGGGCCCGGCATGAGCAGTTCTTC.

The V gene is TRBV2, the J gene TRBJ2-7; the D gene is possibly TRBD1 (5 bases). The CDR3 contains 12 residues. Trimming removed 3 bases at V and 2 bases at J, with 5 bases between. The germline V gene has CDR1 SNHLY and CDR2 FYNNEI. The CDR3 loop is CASSDRAYEQYF. CDR3 bases: TGTGCCAGCAGTGACAGGGCCTACGAGCAGTACTTC. Together with reference TRBV2 and TRBJ2-7, the CDR3 gives the full variable domain: EPEVTQTPSHQVTQMGQEVILRCVPISNHLYFYWYRQILGQKVEFLVSFYNNEISEKSEIFDDQFSVERPDGSNFTLKIRSTKLEDSAMYFCASSDRAYEQYFGPGTRLTVT.

The table lists this clone with a count of one. The chain combines TRBV5-5 with TRBJ2-7; TRBD1 is a possible D gene (5 bases). The CDR3 is 16 amino acids. Trimming took off 0 bases at V and 2 bases at J, with 15 bases between the two ends. The germline V gene has CDR1 SGHKS and CDR2 YYEKEE (reference sequence). In nucleotides, the CDR3 is TGTGCCAGCAGCTTGGTGCAGGGCCCGATCCCCTACGAGCAGTACTTC. Protein sequence: CASSLVQGPIPYEQYF.

The chain uses TRBV5-1 and TRBJ2-6, with unresolved D. The CDR3 loop spans 14 amino acids. Germline assignment: CDR1 SGHRS and CDR2 YFSETQ. With 4 bases removed from V and 2 bases from J, the gap between germline ends came to 7 bases. In DNA, the CDR3 is TGCGCCAGCAGCAAAGGACCTGGGGCCAACGTCCTGACTTTC. This codes for CASSKGPGANVLTF.

In this sample, this clone turned up once. The chain uses TRBV7-2 and TRBJ2-3; D is perhaps TRBD2 (6 bases). This CDR3 is built from 13 residues. CDR1 is SGHTA and CDR2 is FQGNSA in the germline V gene. V dropped 1 base and J dropped 14 bases, with 16 bases sitting between them. Here the CDR3 DNA reads TGTGCCAGCAGCTTAGTCCGCGACGGGAGACTGTATTTT. Translated: CASSLVRDGRLYF.